The clone carrying this TCR beta chain was found many times. Its matching antigen is unknown. In patients aged 18 to 65, hyperthyroidism was newly diagnosed, with duration under 2 months. The source of the PBMCs was roughly 10 ml of fresh peripheral blood. The data derive from a study of T cells in Graves' hyperthyroidism and ophthalmopathy. Study conclusions and caveats: The model identified upcoming ophthalmopathy a median about 7.1 months ahead of onset. Also found in blood were most expanded thyroid clonotypes above 0.001.

The V end was cut by 5 bases, the J end by 7 bases, with 12 bases between. The CDR3 runs to 13 residues. TCR beta CDR3 regions were amplified from RNA. HTBI primers were the set used in a first-round RT-PCR of the TCR CDR3. TCRdb fed the multiplex PCR reads into MiXCR, producing one record per CDR3 protein. In the table there are a few hundred thousand distinct CDR3 sequences, approximately 13% of which are singletons. The V gene is TRBV12-3 or TRBV12-4, the J gene TRBJ1-5; unclear D gene. The sequence came from a woman aged 18-30 years with Graves' hyperthyroidism. Input material: blood. Here the CDR3 DNA reads TGTGCCAGCAGTCCCCGGGCTGGGCAGCCCCAGCATTTT. Protein sequence: CASSPRAGQPQHF.